This TCR beta chain appears in the sequencing data of a study of T cell clones after liver transplantation. Overall study: Immunosuppression withdrawal was tried within 2 years after liver transplantation in this trial.

Germline loops: CDR1 SGHAT, CDR2 FQNNGV. V was clipped by 1 base and J by 4 bases, with 13 bases between them. The CDR3 is made up of 15 amino acids. Only in-frame clones appear in the TCRdb table, and some are missing; sequencing was by immunoSEQ multiplex PCR. The profile shows over 100,000 clones, 75% to 90% of them singletons. This material consisted of CD4+ T cells from blood, taken before liver transplant. This receptor was obtained from a human donor who received a liver transplant. V gene TRBV11-2 combines with J gene TRBJ2-5, with D possibly matching TRBD1 (6 bases). The CDR3 sequence is CASSLGGLGRETQYF. The CDR3 coding sequence is TGTGCCAGCAGCTTAGGGGGGCTTGGTAGAGAGACCCAGTACTTC.